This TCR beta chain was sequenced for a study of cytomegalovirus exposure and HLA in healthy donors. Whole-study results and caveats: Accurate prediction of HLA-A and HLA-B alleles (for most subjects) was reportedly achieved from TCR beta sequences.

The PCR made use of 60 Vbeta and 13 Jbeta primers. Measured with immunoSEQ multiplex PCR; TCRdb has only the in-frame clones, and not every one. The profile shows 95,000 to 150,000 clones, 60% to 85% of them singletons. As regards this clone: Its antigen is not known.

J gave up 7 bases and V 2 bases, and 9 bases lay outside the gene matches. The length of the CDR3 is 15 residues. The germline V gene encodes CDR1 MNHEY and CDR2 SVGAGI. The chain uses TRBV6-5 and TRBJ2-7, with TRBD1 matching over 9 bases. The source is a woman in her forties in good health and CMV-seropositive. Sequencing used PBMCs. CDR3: CASSYLQGAGEEQYF. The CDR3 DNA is TGTGCCAGCAGTTACCTACAGGGGGCTGGAGAAGAGCAGTACTTC.